Each of the 22 T cell receptor beta chains below was sequenced from the same sample in a study of T cell responses to AZD1222 COVID-19 vaccine. Libraries were prepared by immunoSEQ multiplex PCR; TCRdb keeps only in-frame clonotypes and omits some of them. The sample holds about 85,000 clones, 80% to 90% seen once. The sample in question was peripheral blood, obtained on day 0 of AZD1222 vaccination. The origin of the receptors is an adult in good health.

This chain connects TRBV18 to TRBJ1-5; 8 nucleotides align to TRBD1. The CDR3 runs to 13 residues. Germline CDR1 reads KGHSH; CDR2 reads LQKENI. V dropped 6 bases and J dropped 5; count of bases not matched to a gene: 3. The CDR3 nucleotides are TGTGCCAGCTCCGACAGGGGAGATCAGCCCCAGCATTTT. Translating it yields CASSDRGDQPQHF.

This clone was seen just once. The V gene is TRBV28, the J gene TRBJ1-4, with D unclear. Germline CDR1 is MDHEN and CDR2 is SYDVKM. This CDR3 has 17 amino acids. V was cut by 1 base and J by 2 bases, with 14 bases left in between. The DNA of the CDR3 is TGTGCCAGCAGTTTATATCCATATGAGGTGACTAATGAAAAACTGTTTTTT. This codes for CASSLYPYEVTNEKLFF.

This clone has a handful of counts. CDR3 in amino acids: CASSQGTGYPLSPGNTIYF. In DNA, the CDR3 is TGTGCCAGCAGCCAGGGGACAGGGTACCCTCTCTCTCCTGGAAACACCATATATTTT. The chain carries TRBV4-2 and TRBJ1-3; 9 nucleotides match TRBD1. This CDR3 has 19 amino acids. V lost 3 bases, J lost 2 bases, and 14 bases stayed unmatched. Looked up from germline, CDR1 is LGHNA and CDR2 is YNFKEQ.

The V gene is TRBV29-1, the J gene TRBJ2-1; D perhaps matches TRBD2 (5 bases). Germline lookup yields CDR1 SQVTM and CDR2 ANQGSEA. This CDR3 spans 14 amino acids. Trimming removed 0 bases from V and 7 bases from J, with 13 bases in between. The DNA for the CDR3 is TGCAGCGTTGAAGATCCCCTAGCCTCAAATGAGCAGTTCTTC. Translation gives CSVEDPLASNEQFF.

This chain links TRBV6-6 with TRBJ1-1; D not certain. Germline V gives CDR1 MNHNY, CDR2 SVGAGI (reference sequence). The CDR3 is made up of 12 amino acids. Trimming took 2 bases from V and 6 from J, leaving 7 bases between them. DNA of the CDR3: TGTGCCAGCAGTTACATGGAGGCTGAAGCTTTCTTT. Its protein product is CASSYMEAEAFF.

The chain has TRBV28 and TRBJ2-3, with TRBD2 matching 8 bases. CDR3 size: 20 residues. The germline gives CDR1 MDHEN, CDR2 SYDVKM. V dropped 3 bases and J dropped 2; count of bases not matched to a gene: 19. CDR3 sequence (DNA): TGTGCCAGCAGTTTCGGCTTTCGGGGTAGCGGGATGGGCTTCACAGATACGCAGTATTTT. It specifies CASSFGFRGSGMGFTDTQYF.

V is TRBV27 and J is TRBJ2-2, with 9 bases matching TRBD2. The CDR3 totals 16 residues. Germline assignment: CDR1 MNHEY and CDR2 SMNVEV (reference sequence). Unmatched junction bases numbered 9, after V lost 6 bases and J lost 4 bases. The CDR3 DNA follows: TGTGCCAGCAGGGCCCTGGGACTAGCAGCCACCGGGGAGCTGTTTTTT. Protein product: CASRALGLAATGELFF.

The table lists this clone with a count of one. J is TRBJ1-2 and V is TRBV2; 7 nucleotides align to TRBD1. CDR1 is SNHLY and CDR2 is FYNNEI in the germline V gene. This CDR3 has 13 amino acids. The CDR3 DNA sequence: TGTGCGTGTACTCAGGGGGAATCCCTCGGCTACACCTTC. It translates to CACTQGESLGYTF.

This chain connects TRBV9 to TRBJ2-7; D ambiguous. The V gene's germline CDR1 is SGDLS and CDR2 YYNGEE. V dropped 0 bases and J dropped 6 bases, with 13 bases sitting between them. The CDR3 spans 14 residues. The CDR3 DNA is TGTGCCAGCAGCGTAGGTCCCCCCACTGGCGAGCAGTACTTC. Its protein product is CASSVGPPTGEQYF.

The chain recombines TRBV6-5 with TRBJ2-7, with 8 bases aligning to TRBD2. The V and J ends lost 0 bases and 3 bases, in that order; junction bases with no gene match: 4. This CDR3 is 15 amino acids long. Per the germline V gene, CDR1 is MNHEY and CDR2 is SVGAGI. CDR3 sequence (DNA): TGTGCCAGCAGTTACTCCCCCCGGGGGGGCTACGAGCAGTACTTC. Encoded protein: CASSYSPRGGYEQYF.

The V and J genes are TRBV7-6 and TRBJ1-1, with unresolved D. Germline CDR1 is SGHVS and CDR2 is FNYEAQ. This CDR3 has 13 amino acids. Trimming took 1 base from V and 5 from J, leaving 8 bases between them. CDR3 in amino acids: CASSLGLGTEAFF. The CDR3 nucleotides read TGTGCCAGCAGCTTAGGCTTGGGGACTGAAGCTTTCTTT. The variable domain in full, with the rest retrieved from reference TRBV7-6 and TRBJ1-1, is GAGVSQSPRYKVTKRGQDVALRCDPISGHVSLYWYRQALGQGPEFLTYFNYEAQQDKSGLPNDRFSAERPEGSISTLTIQRTEQRDSAMYRCASSLGLGTEAFFGQGTRLTVV.

The genes are TRBV6-2 or TRBV6-3 and TRBJ2-7; tentatively, D is TRBD1 or TRBD2 (5 bases each). The CDR3 totals 14 residues. With 4 bases removed from V and 2 bases from J, the gap between germline ends came to 12 bases. Germline CDR1 is MNHEY and CDR2 is SVGEGT. The CDR3: CASSSPGRPYEQYF. The CDR3 bases are TGTGCCAGCAGTTCTCCGGGACGGCCCTACGAGCAGTACTTC.

This chain uses TRBV27 with TRBJ2-7, with D perhaps being TRBD1 or TRBD2 (5 bases each). Germline CDR1 is MNHEY and CDR2 is SMNVEV (reference sequence). This CDR3 comprises 14 residues. Trimming took 6 bases from V and 2 from J, leaving 14 bases between them. CDR3 coding DNA: TGTGCCAGCAGATGGGACGGTGGGACCTACGAGCAGTACTTC. Its protein is CASRWDGGTYEQYF.

J is TRBJ1-5 and V is TRBV19, with D perhaps TRBD1 (5 bases). The CDR3 is 14 residues long. CDR1 and CDR2 (germline): LNHDA, SQIVND (reference sequence). The V end lost 5 bases, the J end lost 10 bases, and 18 bases lay between the germline ends. CDR3 in amino acids: CASSAYRGEQPQHF. Written as DNA, the CDR3 is TGTGCCAGTAGTGCTTACAGAGGGGAACAACCCCAGCATTTT.

The CDR3 protein is CASSFRPGADGEQYF. The CDR3 region has the DNA TGTGCCAGCAGCTTCCGACCGGGAGCAGATGGCGAGCAGTACTTC. This chain joins TRBV9 and TRBJ2-7, with a tentative D call TRBD2 (6 bases). The CDR3 extends over 15 amino acids. Germline lookup yields CDR1 SGDLS and CDR2 YYNGEE. Trimming cost V 4 bases and J 6 bases, with 20 bases left between them.

The chain employs TRBV7-2 and TRBJ1-5; 10 nucleotides agree with TRBD1. J lost 6 bases, V lost 5 bases, and 7 bases had no gene match. Germline V gene lookup returns CDR1 SGHTA and CDR2 FQGNSA. The CDR3 is 15 amino acids. This CDR3 reads CASSPPTGGGQPQHF. The CDR3 nucleotides read TGTGCCAGCAGCCCCCCGACAGGGGGCGGTCAGCCCCAGCATTTT.

The gene calls are TRBV29-1 and TRBJ1-1; D may be TRBD1 (6 bases). V lost 7 bases, J lost 1 base, and 13 bases lay in between. CDR1 and CDR2 (germline): SQVTM, ANQGSEA. This CDR3 comprises 13 residues. The CDR3 coding sequence is TGCAGCGCCAGCGAGGGGGGGAACACTGAAGCTTTCTTT. Its translation is CSASEGGNTEAFF.

The CDR3 reads CASSDGQGRNQPQHF. The CDR3 nucleotides read TGTGCCAGTAGTGACGGACAGGGTCGGAATCAGCCCCAGCATTTT. The chain has TRBV19 and TRBJ1-5; TRBD1 matches at 8 bases. V was clipped by 5 bases and J by 4 bases; unmatched bases: 7. The germline V gene has CDR1 LNHDA and CDR2 SQIVND (reference sequence). The CDR3 loop spans 15 amino acids.

The rearrangement joins TRBV28 to TRBJ2-7; D not resolved. V was pared by 2 bases and J by 2 bases, with 7 bases between. CDR3 size: 13 residues. Germline V gene lookup returns CDR1 MDHEN and CDR2 SYDVKM. CDR3 in amino acids: CASSLALTYEQYF. The CDR3 bases are TGTGCCAGCAGTTTAGCCCTAACCTACGAGCAGTACTTC.

This clone was observed a few times. The rearrangement links TRBV13 to TRBJ2-2; tentative D call: TRBD2 (6 bases). The ends were cut back, 3 bases at V and 6 bases at J, with 20 bases in the middle. The V gene's germline CDR1 is PRHDT and CDR2 FYEKMQ (reference sequence). This CDR3 has 17 residues. The CDR3 DNA reads as TGTGCCAGCAGCTTGTACCCTCTCGCGGGGCGCGCCGGGGAGCTGTTTTTT. Its protein is CASSLYPLAGRAGELFF.

The CDR3 DNA sequence: TGCGCCAGCAGCTTACCCAACCCAGCAGAGACCCAGTACTTC. It is translated as CASSLPNPAETQYF. This chain links TRBV5-1 with TRBJ2-5; D uncertain. V was pared by 2 bases and J by 4 bases, with 12 bases between. CDR1 is SGHRS and CDR2 is YFSETQ in the germline V gene. The CDR3 consists of 14 residues.

The J gene is TRBJ1-6, the V gene TRBV5-1, with D unresolved. The germline V gene encodes CDR1 SGHRS and CDR2 YFSETQ. CDR3 length equals 16 residues. V gave up 0 bases and J gave up 14 bases, with 21 bases separating them. The CDR3 here is CASSLDVGGPIVTLHF. The CDR3 nucleotides read TGCGCCAGCAGCTTGGATGTAGGCGGCCCCATTGTTACCCTCCACTTT.